The clone carrying this T cell receptor beta chain was found once. The entry originates in a study of Ad26.COV2.S vaccination and SARS-CoV-2 variants. Treatment noted: 15 to 20 received Ad26.COV2.S at low or high dose, single or two shots; 5 received placebo; per-sample allocation not given. Following the first vaccine or placebo injection, samples were taken on day 63. With 3 bases removed from V and 1 base from J, the gap between germline ends came to 11 bases. The germline CDR1 and CDR2 sequences are SGHTA and FQGTGA. This CDR3 region has 15 residues. Sequenced by immunoSEQ multiplex PCR; TCRdb stores in-frame clones only, minus some. The repertoire consists of 300,000 to 350,000 clones, with around 90% occurring once and the leading ten covering around 6.6%.

Sample: peripheral blood, taken in a trial of Ad26.COV2.S vaccine versus placebo. The V gene is TRBV7-3, the J gene TRBJ2-3, with D perhaps matching TRBD2 (5 bases). The clonotype originates from a person aged 18 to 65 who received the Ad26.COV2.S COVID-19 vaccine or a placebo. DNA of the CDR3: TGTGCCAGCAGCTTTTTAAAGGGAGGCACAGATACGCAGTATTTT. The encoded protein is CASSFLKGGTDTQYF.